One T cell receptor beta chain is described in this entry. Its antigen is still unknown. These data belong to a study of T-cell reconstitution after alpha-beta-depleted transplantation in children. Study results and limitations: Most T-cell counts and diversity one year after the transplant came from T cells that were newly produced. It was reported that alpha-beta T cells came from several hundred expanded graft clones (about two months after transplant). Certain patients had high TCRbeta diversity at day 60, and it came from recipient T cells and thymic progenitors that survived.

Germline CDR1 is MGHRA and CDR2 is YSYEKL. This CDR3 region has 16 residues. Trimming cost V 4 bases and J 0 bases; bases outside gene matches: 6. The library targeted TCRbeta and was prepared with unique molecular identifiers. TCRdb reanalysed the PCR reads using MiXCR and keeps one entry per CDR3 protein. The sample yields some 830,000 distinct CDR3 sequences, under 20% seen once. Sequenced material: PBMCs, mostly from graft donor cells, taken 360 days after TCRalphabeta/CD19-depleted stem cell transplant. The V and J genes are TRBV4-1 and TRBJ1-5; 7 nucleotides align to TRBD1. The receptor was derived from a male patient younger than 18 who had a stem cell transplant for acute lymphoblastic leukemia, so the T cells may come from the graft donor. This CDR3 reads CASSPLTGYSNQPQHF. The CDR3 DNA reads TGCGCCAGCAGCCCCTTGACAGGGTATAGCAATCAGCCCCAGCATTTT.